This passage covers 32 T cell receptor beta chains from one sample sequenced in a study of T cells in Graves' hyperthyroidism and ophthalmopathy. TCR beta CDR3 regions were amplified from RNA transcripts. The study used the HTBI primer set for a first-round RT-PCR of the TCR CDR3. From the multiplex PCR reads, TCRdb called clonotypes with MiXCR, one entry per CDR3 protein. The table shows some 360,000 distinct CDR3 sequences, with roughly 18% occurring only once. Source material: blood. The origin of the receptors is a woman aged 40 to 50 with Graves' ophthalmopathy.

In this sample, this clonotype turned up many times. The chain joins TRBV7-3 to TRBJ2-7, with 8 positions matching TRBD2. In germline, CDR1 is SGHTA, CDR2 FQGTGA. The CDR3 spans 17 residues. V shed 0 bases, J shed 4 bases, and the junction held 11 bases outside the gene matches. The CDR3 spells CASSLTVVAGKDYEQYF. CDR3 sequence (DNA): TGTGCCAGCAGCTTAACGGTTGTAGCGGGGAAAGATTACGAGCAGTACTTC.

V is TRBV28 and J is TRBJ1-1; 8 bases line up with TRBD1. The CDR3 length is 16 residues. Trimming took 7 bases from V and 1 from J; bases not matched to a gene: 11. CDR1 MDHEN and CDR2 SYDVKM come from the germline V gene. In DNA form, the CDR3 reads TGTGCCAGCACCTCCCGTGCGGGGACAGGGAACACTGAAGCTTTCTTT. It specifies CASTSRAGTGNTEAFF.

This clonotype was observed many times. The V gene is TRBV5-1, the J gene TRBJ2-7, with 9 bases identical to TRBD2. The CDR3 runs to 15 residues. Losses at the gene ends were 0 bases for V and 5 bases for J; bases not matched to a gene: 6. Germline V gives CDR1 SGHRS, CDR2 YFSETQ. The CDR3 sequence is CASSLDGGRANEQYF. The CDR3 nucleotides are TGCGCCAGCAGCTTGGACGGCGGGAGGGCCAACGAGCAGTACTTC.

This clonotype was found many times. The genes are TRBV6-1 and TRBJ2-7; D gene unclear. Germline lookup yields CDR1 MNHNS and CDR2 SASEGT. The CDR3 covers 15 residues. V lost 2 bases and J lost 0, with 11 bases in between. CDR3 amino acids: CASSEMQLFSYEQYF. CDR3 nucleotides: TGTGCCAGCAGTGAAATGCAGTTGTTCTCCTACGAGCAGTACTTC.

This clonotype was seen repeatedly, ten times or more. CDR3: CASSQGDRQETQYF. CDR3 nucleotide sequence: TGCGCCAGCAGCCAAGGGGACCGACAAGAGACCCAGTACTTC. This sequence joins TRBV4-1 and TRBJ2-5, with D possibly called TRBD1 or TRBD2 (5 bases each). With 1 base removed from V and 2 bases from J, the gap between germline ends came to 8 bases. This CDR3 is 14 amino acids long. Germline lookup yields CDR1 MGHRA and CDR2 YSYEKL.

Only a few counts were recorded for this clonotype. This chain links TRBV4-2 with TRBJ1-1; D is unresolved. Germline CDR1 and CDR2: LGHNA and YNFKEQ. Trimming left V 5 bases short and J 0 bases short, with 16 bases between. The CDR3 spans 16 residues. The CDR3 DNA follows: TGTGCCAGCAGCGTCCTCCCGGGGAAGGTGAACACTGAAGCTTTCTTT. It encodes CASSVLPGKVNTEAFF.

Ten or more counts support this clonotype. The chain uses TRBV3-1 and TRBJ2-7; D unclear. The CDR3 consists of 15 residues. V lost 1 base to trimming and J lost 2 bases, with 12 bases between them. CDR1 and CDR2 (germline): LGHDT, YNNKEL (reference sequence). CDR3 DNA: TGTGCCAGCAGCCAAGCGTACGGCGGCACCTACGAGCAGTACTTC. It translates to CASSQAYGGTYEQYF.

Ten or more counts support this clonotype. The rearrangement uses TRBV12-3 or TRBV12-4 and TRBJ2-7; perhaps D is TRBD1 or TRBD2 (6 bases each). V lost 7 bases to trimming and J lost 1 base, with 17 bases between them. The CDR3 is 15 residues long. CDR3 DNA: TGTGCCAGCAACCACCGGGGGCCGGCGTCCTACGAGCAGTACTTC. Its protein is CASNHRGPASYEQYF.

In this sample, this clonotype turned up many times. V usage is TRBV5-1 and J usage is TRBJ2-2; no reliable D call. Trimming left V 4 bases short and J 5 bases short, with 9 bases between. CDR3 length: 13 amino acids. CDR1 is SGHRS, CDR2 YFSETQ, per germline. The CDR3 sequence: CASSTTNTGELFF. DNA for the CDR3: TGCGCCAGCAGCACTACTAATACCGGGGAGCTGTTTTTT.

In its sample, this clonotype was seen many times. The chain recombines TRBV6-1 with TRBJ2-4, with TRBD1 matching 8 bases. Germline V gene data show CDR1 as MNHNS and CDR2 as SASEGT. After removal of 7 bases from V and 9 bases from J, the junction contained 8 bases not matched to a gene. The CDR3 sequence is 13 residues long. Here the CDR3 reads CASTRGREGIQYF. The CDR3 nucleotides are TGTGCCAGCACCAGGGGGCGAGAGGGCATTCAGTACTTC.

The table lists this clonotype with many counts. DNA of the CDR3: TGTGCCAGCACCCCGACAGGGTTCACTGAAGCTTTCTTT. Protein sequence: CASTPTGFTEAFF. The chain employs TRBV28 and TRBJ1-1, with 7 positions matching TRBD1. The CDR3 is 13 residues long. Germline V gives CDR1 MDHEN, CDR2 SYDVKM. J lost 4 bases, V lost 7 bases, and 6 bases had no gene match.

This clonotype was seen ten or more times. The V gene is TRBV19, the J gene TRBJ1-2; 10 bases agree with TRBD1. Germline values: CDR1 LNHDA, CDR2 SQIVND (reference sequence). This CDR3 has 13 amino acids. The V gene end was trimmed by 8 bases and the J gene end by 4 bases; junction bases not matched to a gene: 4. CDR3 in amino acids: CASAGTGAYGYTF. CDR3 DNA: TGTGCCAGTGCGGGGACAGGGGCCTATGGCTACACCTTC.

There are many counts of this clonotype. The genes are TRBV28 and TRBJ2-7; D may be TRBD1 (6 bases). CDR1 and CDR2 from the germline V gene are MDHEN and SYDVKM. CDR3 size: 18 residues. Trimming removed 3 bases at V and 3 bases at J, with 24 bases between. Here the CDR3 reads CASSLESLSGDLFYEQYF. For the CDR3, the DNA is TGTGCCAGCAGTTTGGAATCGCTCTCAGGGGATCTCTTCTACGAGCAGTACTTC. Full variable domain (rest looked up from reference TRBV28 and TRBJ2-7): DVKVTQSSRYLVKRTGEKVFLECVQDMDHENMFWYRQDPGLGLRLIYFSYDVKMKEKGDIPEGYSVSREKKERFSLILESASTNQTSMYLCASSLESLSGDLFYEQYFGPGTRLTVT.

This clonotype was counted ten times or more. A much larger clone is a single base away; this may be a read error. The chain is built from TRBV2 and TRBJ1-5; D gene ambiguous. CDR3 size: 13 residues. Trimming stripped 4 bases from V and 0 bases from J, with 4 bases between. Per germline, CDR1 SNHLY and CDR2 FYNNEI. The CDR3 reads CASSGHSNQPQHF. The CDR3 region has the DNA TGTGCCAGCAGTGGACATAGCAATCAGCCCCAGCATTTT. The variable domain in full, completed from reference TRBV2 and TRBJ1-5, reads EPEVTQTPSHQVTQMGQEVILRCVPISNHLYFYWYRQILGQKVEFLVSFYNNEISEKSEIFDDQFSVERPDGSNFTLKIRSTKLEDSAMYFCASSGHSNQPQHFGDGTRLSIL.

In its sample, this clonotype was seen many times. The rearrangement links TRBV27 to TRBJ2-5; TRBD1 aligns across 9 bases. The CDR3 loop spans 13 amino acids. Trimming cost V 3 bases and J 7 bases; bases outside gene matches: 3. Looked up from germline, CDR1 is MNHEY and CDR2 is SMNVEV (reference sequence). The CDR3 nucleotides read TGTGCCAGCAGTTTGAGACAGGGGGGGACCCAGTACTTC. As protein: CASSLRQGGTQYF.

This clonotype was observed many times. V usage is TRBV7-2 and J usage is TRBJ1-5; TRBD1 is a possible D gene (5 bases). The V gene's germline CDR1 is SGHTA and CDR2 FQGNSA. Trimming removed 0 bases at V and 5 bases at J, with 11 bases between. This CDR3 region has 15 residues. CDR3 nucleotide sequence: TGTGCCAGCAGCTTAGCGGGGACCAAAGATCAGCCCCAGCATTTT. This sequence encodes CASSLAGTKDQPQHF.

This clonotype appeared many times. This sequence joins TRBV25-1 and TRBJ1-1, with TRBD1 as a possible D gene (5 bases). With 7 bases removed from V and 5 bases from J, the gap between germline ends came to 17 bases. CDR3 length equals 14 residues. Germline V lookup: CDR1 MGHDK, CDR2 SYGVNS. The CDR3 loop reads CASKEMGQVTEAFF. The CDR3 DNA sequence: TGTGCCAGCAAGGAAATGGGGCAGGTGACTGAAGCTTTCTTT. The full variable domain, its missing parts supplied by reference TRBV25-1 and TRBJ1-1, is EADIYQTPRYLVIGTGKKITLECSQTMGHDKMYWYQQDPGMELHLIHYSYGVNSTEKGDLSSESTVSRIRTEHFPLTLESARPSHTSQYLCASKEMGQVTEAFFGQGTRLTVV.

This clonotype was observed at least ten times. J is TRBJ2-7 and V is TRBV18; maybe TRBD1 (5 bases). There are 14 residues in the CDR3. Germline V gene sequence: CDR1 KGHSH, CDR2 LQKENI. Trimming took 3 bases from V and 5 from J, leaving 14 bases between them. The CDR3 here is CASSPDTGSHEQYF. CDR3 DNA sequence: TGTGCCAGCTCACCGGACACAGGATCCCACGAGCAGTACTTC.

This clonotype was detected many times. The V gene is TRBV29-1, the J gene TRBJ1-1, with 10 bases fitting TRBD1. V shed 3 bases, J shed 9 bases, and the junction held 7 bases outside the gene matches. Germline values: CDR1 SQVTM, CDR2 ANQGSEA. The CDR3 extends over 13 amino acids. This chain's CDR3 is CSVDGTGAGKAFF. CDR3 nucleotide sequence: TGCAGCGTTGACGGGACAGGGGCCGGAAAAGCTTTCTTT. The variable domain in full, with the rest retrieved from reference TRBV29-1 and TRBJ1-1, is SAVISQKPSRDICQRGTSLTIQCQVDSQVTMMFWYRQQPGQSLTLIATANQGSEATYESGFVIDKFPISRPNLTFSTLTVSNMSPEDSSIYLCSVDGTGAGKAFFGQGTRLTVV.

This clonotype was detected ten times or more. The CDR3 is CASSYDRMREQYF. The CDR3 DNA reads as TGTGCCAGCAGTTATGATCGTATGCGGGAGCAGTACTTC. The chain is built from TRBV6-2 or TRBV6-3 and TRBJ2-7; D is undetermined. The germline V gene encodes CDR1 MNHEY and CDR2 SVGEGT. This CDR3 has 13 residues. The V end lost 3 bases, the J end lost 7 bases, and 13 bases lay between the germline ends.

This clonotype has a count of ten or more. This chain connects TRBV20-1 to TRBJ2-7; TRBD2 matches at 13 bases. Germline V gives CDR1 DFQATT, CDR2 SNEGSKA (reference sequence). The CDR3 is 19 amino acids. Germline trimming cut 0 bases from V and 4 bases from J; bases unmatched to any gene: 15. CDR3 sequence: CSARDIGGLAGPPTYEQYF. The CDR3 DNA follows: TGCAGTGCTAGAGATATCGGGGGACTAGCGGGACCCCCAACATACGAGCAGTACTTC.

This clonotype was seen repeatedly, ten times or more. CDR3 nucleotides: TGTGCCAGCAGACCATCCAGCGGGGCCGAGGGCGAGCAGTACTTC. Its protein is CASRPSSGAEGEQYF. This chain links TRBV27 with TRBJ2-7; 7 bases line up with TRBD2. Germline CDR1 and CDR2: MNHEY and SMNVEV (reference sequence). The CDR3 has 15 residues. V gave up 6 bases and J gave up 6 bases; unmatched junction bases: 14.

This clonotype appeared many times. The rearrangement joins TRBV18 to TRBJ1-1, with D possibly matching TRBD1 (6 bases). Trimming pared 4 bases from V and 8 bases from J, leaving 17 bases between. The CDR3 totals 14 residues. Germline CDR1 and CDR2: KGHSH and LQKENI. CDR3 nucleotide sequence: TGTGCCAGCTCACTTAAAGCAGGGGCGGGAGAAGCTTTCTTT. Protein: CASSLKAGAGEAFF.

This clonotype was recorded a few times. V gene TRBV12-3 or TRBV12-4 combines with J gene TRBJ2-5; D gene unclear. Trimming pared 7 bases from V and 5 bases from J, leaving 14 bases between. This CDR3 has 13 residues. CDR3 in amino acids: CASKAQERETQYF. Written as DNA, the CDR3 is TGTGCCAGCAAGGCTCAAGAACGGGAGACCCAGTACTTC.

This sequence joins TRBV7-2 and TRBJ2-5, with D maybe TRBD2 (5 bases). The CDR3 spans 16 residues. V lost 4 bases and J lost 5, with 20 bases in between. CDR1 is SGHTA and CDR2 is FQGNSA in the germline V gene. CDR3 amino acids: CASSSTWTAFRETQYF. CDR3 nucleotide sequence: TGTGCCAGCAGCTCCACTTGGACTGCCTTTCGGGAGACCCAGTACTTC. The full variable domain, with the rest looked up from reference TRBV7-2 and TRBJ2-5, is GAGVSQSPSNKVTEKGKDVELRCDPISGHTALYWYRQSLGQGLEFLIYFQGNSAPDKSGLPSDRFSAERTGGSVSTLTIQRTQQEDSAVYLCASSSTWTAFRETQYFGPGTRLLVL.

In this sample, this clonotype turned up once. At one of its ends the junction is not consistent with the germline gene, which may arise from a read error. CDR3 bases: TGTGCCAGCAGTACCTCCGAGACTCCCTTTTACGAGCAGTCCTTC. Encoded protein: CASSTSETPFYEQSF. The chain employs TRBV6-2 or TRBV6-3 and TRBJ2-7; D unclear. Germline CDR1 and CDR2: MNHEY and SVGEGT. The CDR3 sequence is 15 residues long.

The chain employs TRBV20-1 and TRBJ2-2, with D unclear. The length of the CDR3 is 15 residues. Germline V gives CDR1 DFQATT, CDR2 SNEGSKA (reference sequence). V lost 3 bases, J lost 1 base, and 12 bases lay in between. Here the CDR3 reads CSASLDSRNTGELFF. Written as DNA, the CDR3 is TGCAGTGCTAGTTTGGATTCCAGGAACACCGGGGAGCTGTTTTTT.

This clonotype has a handful of counts. This chain's CDR3 is CASSWGREPGELFF. CDR3 DNA: TGTGCCAGCAGCTGGGGGCGGGAACCCGGGGAGCTGTTTTTT. The chain carries TRBV5-4 and TRBJ2-2, with D perhaps being TRBD1 or TRBD2 (6 bases each). CDR1 and CDR2 from the germline V gene are SGHNT and YYREEE (reference sequence). This CDR3 has 14 residues. Deletions cut 3 bases from V and 6 bases from J, with 12 bases between.

This clonotype has a count of ten or more. The CDR3: CASSPRQHDSNQPQHF. For the CDR3, the DNA is TGTGCCAGCAGTCCCAGACAGCACGATAGCAATCAGCCCCAGCATTTT. The chain recombines TRBV27 with TRBJ1-5, with a tentative D call TRBD1 (5 bases). This CDR3 region has 16 residues. Per germline, CDR1 MNHEY and CDR2 SMNVEV (reference sequence). The V end was cut by 5 bases, the J end by 0 bases, with 14 bases between.

This clonotype was seen at least ten times. J is TRBJ2-4 and V is TRBV7-8, with D perhaps being TRBD1 or TRBD2 (5 bases each). V lost 4 bases and J 0 bases, leaving 10 bases between the germline ends. Per the germline V gene, CDR1 is SGHVS and CDR2 is FQNEAQ. This CDR3 comprises 15 residues. The CDR3 reads CASSSGAPAKNIQYF. The DNA for the CDR3 is TGTGCCAGCAGCTCCGGGGCCCCAGCCAAAAACATTCAGTACTTC.

The table lists this clonotype with many counts. This chain uses TRBV20-1 with TRBJ2-7; D is tentatively TRBD1 or TRBD2 (5 bases each). Germline values: CDR1 DFQATT, CDR2 SNEGSKA (reference sequence). V lost 5 bases to trimming and J lost 5 bases, with 19 bases between them. The CDR3 loop spans 14 amino acids. The CDR3 sequence: CSADGAGMGNEQYF. The CDR3 nucleotides read TGCAGTGCTGACGGGGCAGGGATGGGGAACGAGCAGTACTTC.

This clonotype was recorded many times. This chain joins TRBV29-1 and TRBJ2-2; D may be TRBD1 (6 bases). CDR1 is SQVTM, CDR2 ANQGSEA, per germline. CDR3 length equals 15 residues. Trimming cost V 4 bases and J 0 bases, with 12 bases left between them. The CDR3 protein is CSVVGAGPNTGELFF. As DNA, the CDR3 is TGCAGCGTTGTGGGGGCAGGGCCGAACACCGGGGAGCTGTTTTTT.